This TCR beta chain was documented in a study of T cells after yellow fever vaccination. Study observations and caveats: A minor fraction of clonotypes spanned both CD4 and CD8 compartments.

Germline CDR1 and CDR2: MNHEY and SMNVEV (reference sequence). This CDR3 is built from 14 residues. V lost 5 bases, J lost 7 bases, and 10 bases stayed unmatched. Only a few counts were recorded for this clonotype. Antigen: not known. TCR cDNA, made by 5'RACE template switching, carried an added universal primer site and UMIs. TCRdb re-called the 5' RACE reads with MiXCR, one entry per CDR3 protein. Among 300,000 to 400,000 distinct CDR3 sequences listed, over 8.5% were seen once. The specimen was CD4+ T cells sorted from PBMCs, collected 45 days after the yellow fever booster vaccination. The receptor was derived from a man aged 18 to 30 who received the YFV17D yellow fever vaccine. The chain uses TRBV27 and TRBJ1-2, with TRBD1 identical over 7 bases. CDR3 sequence (DNA): TGTGCCAGCAGTCCGCTGACAGGGCTTCGTGGCTACACCTTC. Protein sequence: CASSPLTGLRGYTF.